The 10 T cell receptor beta chains given below trace back to one sample, sequenced in a study of blood T cell repertoires in COVID-19. This table comes from immunoSEQ multiplex PCR, and its TCRdb copy is limited to in-frame clones, with some not included. The sample includes more than 95,000 clones, roughly 82% of them seen just once. The sequencing input was peripheral blood. These receptors originate from a man in his 60s with acute or convalescent COVID-19.

The V call is TRBV7-5, the J call TRBJ1-4. TRBV7-5 is flagged as a pseudogene. The CDR3 runs 14 residues. This chain's CDR3 is CVRSLVGGEIKLFF. CDR3 sequence (DNA): TGTGTCAGAAGCTTAGTGGGGGGGGAAATCAAACTGTTTTTT.

V and J are TRBV7-2 and TRBJ2-2; TRBD2 aligns across 10 bases. J lost 1 base, V lost 5 bases, and 4 bases had no gene match. This CDR3 spans 16 amino acids. Germline CDR1 and CDR2: SGHTA and FQGNSA. CDR3 loop: CASSPRLAGNTGELFF. The DNA of the CDR3 is TGTGCCAGCAGCCCTCGACTAGCGGGGAACACCGGGGAGCTGTTTTTT.

The rearrangement joins TRBV5-1 to TRBJ1-1; possible D gene TRBD1, 5 bases. The CDR3 covers 14 residues. Trimming removed 0 bases at V and 4 bases at J, with 10 bases between. Germline lookup yields CDR1 SGHRS and CDR2 YFSETQ. The CDR3 loop reads CASSLEGVSTEAFF. DNA of the CDR3: TGCGCCAGCAGCTTGGAAGGGGTGAGCACTGAAGCTTTCTTT.

The CDR3, as DNA: TGTGCCACCAGCAGACCCCCCTACGAGGAGCAGTTCTTC. It translates to CATSRPPYEEQFF. The rearrangement uses TRBV15 and TRBJ2-1, with no clear D. Per germline, CDR1 LNHNV and CDR2 YYDKDF (reference sequence). Trimming stripped 2 bases from V and 10 bases from J, with 12 bases between. This CDR3 is 13 amino acids long.

The chain recombines TRBV14 with TRBJ2-7, with TRBD1 matching 8 bases. Trimming cost V 1 base and J 7 bases; bases outside gene matches: 9. The CDR3 contains 15 residues. The germline CDR1 and CDR2 sequences are SGHDN and FVKESK. CDR3: CASSQARQGPGEQYF. The CDR3 DNA reads as TGTGCCAGCAGCCAAGCGCGACAGGGGCCGGGGGAGCAGTACTTC. Based on the CDR3 plus reference TRBV14 and TRBJ2-7, the full variable domain is EAGVTQFPSHSVIEKGQTVTLRCDPISGHDNLYWYRRVMGKEIKFLLHFVKESKQDESGMPNNRFLAERTGGTYSTLKVQPAELEDSGVYFCASSQARQGPGEQYFGPGTRLTVT.

V and J are TRBV10-3 and TRBJ1-2, with D perhaps matching TRBD1 (6 bases). CDR1 is ENHRY, CDR2 SYGVKD, per germline. Trimming stripped 3 bases from V and 3 bases from J, with 23 bases between. The CDR3 has 18 residues. The CDR3 spells CAISDVSGGRGLDYGYTF. The CDR3 bases are TGTGCCATCAGTGACGTCAGTGGAGGGCGGGGGCTTGACTATGGCTACACCTTC.

This clone was picked up one time. The V and J genes are TRBV18 and TRBJ1-1; 8 bases align to TRBD1. The CDR3 covers 16 residues. After removal of 5 bases from V and 4 bases from J, the junction contained 12 bases not matched to a gene. Germline loops: CDR1 KGHSH, CDR2 LQKENI. The CDR3 protein is CASSLPRTGGATEAFF. The DNA for the CDR3 is TGTGCCAGCTCATTACCACGCACAGGGGGTGCCACTGAAGCTTTCTTT. The complete variable domain, with remaining parts taken from reference TRBV18 and TRBJ1-1, reads NAGVMQNPRHLVRRRGQEARLRCSPMKGHSHVYWYRQLPEEGLKFMVYLQKENIIDESGMPKERFSAEFPKEGPSILRIQQVVRGDSAAYFCASSLPRTGGATEAFFGQGTRLTVV.

The chain carries TRBV4-2 and TRBJ2-1; 11 nucleotides match TRBD2. CDR1 LGHNA and CDR2 YNFKEQ come from the germline V gene. The CDR3 length is 17 residues. V lost 3 bases and J lost 7; bases outside the gene matches: 11. The CDR3 loop reads CASSQAERVAGGNEQFF. As DNA, the CDR3 is TGTGCCAGCAGCCAGGCTGAGAGGGTAGCGGGAGGGAATGAGCAGTTCTTC.

J is TRBJ2-1 and V is TRBV9; D is perhaps TRBD1 (7 bases). The germline CDR1 and CDR2 sequences are SGDLS and YYNGEE. The CDR3 loop spans 14 amino acids. V shed 3 bases and J shed 10 bases, with 17 bases lying between them. The CDR3 here is CASSAGAGGNEQFF. CDR3 nucleotide sequence: TGTGCCAGCAGCGCCGGAGCAGGGGGGAACGAGCAGTTCTTC.

V and J are TRBV7-2 and TRBJ2-7; D is undetermined. The V end lost 5 bases, the J end lost 1 base, and 12 bases lay between the germline ends. This CDR3 spans 14 amino acids. The germline CDR1 and CDR2 sequences are SGHTA and FQGNSA. CDR3 residues: CASSKLRDSYEQYF. CDR3 DNA sequence: TGTGCCAGCAGCAAACTCCGCGATTCCTACGAGCAGTACTTC.